This TCR beta chain appears in the sequencing data of a study of blood T cell repertoires in COVID-19. Across the whole study: Both acute and convalescent COVID-19 samples were obtained from the United States, Italy and Spain.

Some clones are missing from TCRdb's copy, which holds only in-frame ones; the method was immunoSEQ multiplex PCR. The data contain 150,000 to 200,000 clones, under 85% of them singletons. Enrollment of patients from Seattle took place during active infection, with longitudinal follow-up. Per the germline V gene, CDR1 is MNHEY and CDR2 is SVGAGI. J lost 8 bases, V lost 4 bases, and 7 bases had no gene match. The CDR3 is 14 residues long. The chain combines TRBV6-5 with TRBJ1-4; 7 positions match TRBD1. Sequencing was performed on peripheral blood. This clonotype originated in a woman aged 70 to 79 with COVID-19, enrolled during active disease. The CDR3 sequence: CASSLGTVREKLFF. Here the CDR3 DNA reads TGTGCCAGCAGTTTAGGGACAGTTCGGGAAAAACTGTTTTTT.